This record looks at one TCR beta chain sequence and its context. It lacks a known antigen. No quality values exist for individual bases; no much larger clone is one base distant. This sample was taken from a study of blood T cell repertoires in COVID-19 (dated by TCRdb to 2019 to 2021). A note on the overall study: Samples from collaborators originated in the United States, Italy and Spain and spanned both the acute and convalescent phases of COVID-19. HLA class I and class II types, where available, came from metadata supplied by the sample provider rather than from assay-based typing. The repertoires were made available in a free public database intended to serve as a resource for research on the immune response to SARS-CoV-2. Samples came from the ongoing ImmuneRACE study (first 160 participants) plus 1,254 subjects from 6 global collaborators. The material from the prospective study consisted of cDNA or gDNA derived from T cells, B-cell-depleted T cells, or PBMCs. Sample metadata almost always included a de-identified subject ID, COVID-19 status, age in years and sex. The dataset comprised deeply sampled blood TCRbeta repertoires from subjects exposed to, actively infected with, or recovered from COVID-19.

The trim is 4 bases for V and 5 bases for J, with a gap of 15 bases between the germline ends. The germline V gene encodes CDR1 SGHNT and CDR2 YENEEA. There are 14 amino acids in the CDR3, from cysteine to phenylalanine inclusive. Only CDR3 DNA is held: 42 bases, read in frame from base 1. The collaborating institutions used their own protocols to collect whole blood in K2EDTA tubes. For TCRbeta analysis, collaborator samples were shipped as frozen whole blood, as isolated PBMCs, or as DNA extracted from either sample type. General conclusions and limits of the study: How much clinical and demographic metadata was included differed by source and by participant, and the metadata was provided uncurated.

The immunoSEQ Assay, a bias-controlled multiplex PCR, was used to amplify TCRbeta CDR3 regions from genomic DNA. On the study's bioinformatics: Within the assay, amplification of reference gene primers was used to estimate how many nucleated cells each sample contained. To quantify the absolute abundance of each unique TCRbeta CDR3 rearrangement, sequence reads were collapsed and filtered. For each sample, productive Simpson clonality was calculated by taking the square root of Simpson's diversity index across productive rearrangements. As stored in TCRdb, this immuneACCESS dataset retains in-frame rearrangements with V and J assigned. A fraction of the clones does not appear; measured against another copy, unresolved V genes explain less than half of the discrepancy, and the remainder lacks a known reason. V and J calls plus clone size are reproduced from that table; the DNA served to infer D and trimming. For this sample there are around 190,000 clones; around nine tenths appear just once. The top ten hold roughly 1.6% of the sample.

The chain is made from TRBV11-3 and TRBJ2-7; the best D guess is TRBD1, with 6 bases matching. Sequencing used peripheral blood. The TCR was taken from a man aged 18 to 30 with active or convalescent COVID-19. The DNA is as follows: TGTGCCAGCAGCTCTAACAGGGACCTGAACGAGCAGTACTTC. The resulting protein is CASSSNRDLNEQYF.